This T cell receptor (beta chain) is drawn from a study of blood T cell repertoires in COVID-19. Germline lookup yields CDR1 MNHEY and CDR2 SMNVEV (reference sequence). This CDR3 contains 14 residues. V lost 5 bases and J 5 bases, leaving 13 bases between the germline ends. Sequencing used immunoSEQ multiplex PCR; TCRdb keeps in-frame clones, though not all of them. Of some 260,000 clones listed, approximately 90% were seen once; the top ten hold approximately 9%. The clonotype comes from a middle-aged man who had recovered from COVID-19. This chain connects TRBV27 to TRBJ1-5, with D perhaps TRBD1 (6 bases). Sequencing used PBMCs or T cells enriched from blood (not recorded which). The CDR3 nucleotides are TGTGCCAGCAGTGCCCGGGACACCGATCAGCCCCAGCATTTT. As protein: CASSARDTDQPQHF.